Below are 20 T cell receptor beta chains sequenced from a single sample in a study of T cells in Graves' hyperthyroidism and ophthalmopathy. Amplified TCR beta CDR3 regions derived from RNA transcripts. HTBI primers were the set used in a first-round RT-PCR of the TCR CDR3. MiXCR, applied by TCRdb to the multiplex PCR reads, yields one record per CDR3 protein. The repertoire holds fewer than 250,000 distinct CDR3 sequences, with roughly 15% as singletons. The source material was blood. These receptors came from a woman under 30 with Graves' ophthalmopathy.

This clonotype came up many times. This chain links TRBV29-1 with TRBJ2-5; D not resolved. V lost 5 bases and J lost 2, with 9 bases in between. The CDR3 loop spans 12 amino acids. The germline CDR1 and CDR2 sequences are SQVTM and ANQGSEA. CDR3 in amino acids: CSVLRRQETQYF. CDR3 coding DNA: TGCAGCGTTTTGAGAAGACAAGAGACCCAGTACTTC. Full variable domain (outside the CDR3, taken from reference TRBV29-1 and TRBJ2-5): SAVISQKPSRDICQRGTSLTIQCQVDSQVTMMFWYRQQPGQSLTLIATANQGSEATYESGFVIDKFPISRPNLTFSTLTVSNMSPEDSSIYLCSVLRRQETQYFGPGTRLLVL.

About this clonotype: One base away lies a much larger clone, so this may be a sequencing read error. As DNA, the CDR3 is TGTGCCAGCAGCTTAATTGGTGACCCGGGACGGTACCCTCAAGAGGCCCAGTACTTC. Protein sequence: CASSLIGDPGRYPQEAQYF. This chain joins TRBV7-9 and TRBJ2-5; D might be TRBD1 or TRBD2, each matching 5 bases. Germline CDR1 reads SEHNR; CDR2 reads FQNEAQ (reference sequence). The CDR3 runs to 19 residues.

With respect to this clonotype: A much larger clonotype is one base distant, so this may be a read error. CDR3 protein: CSARDYPGGGALDTQYF. CDR3 coding DNA: TGCAGTGCTAGAGATTATCCTGGCGGGGGGGCCTTGGATACGCAGTATTTT. The genes are TRBV20-1 and TRBJ2-3, with TRBD2 identical over 9 bases. V trimming: 0 bases; J trimming: 6 bases; junction bases outside the gene matches: 13. The CDR3 contains 17 residues. Germline CDR1 DFQATT, CDR2 SNEGSKA (reference sequence).

This clonotype was counted many times. The rearrangement joins TRBV6-1 to TRBJ1-1; D ambiguous. The CDR3 has 12 residues. Germline V gene sequence: CDR1 MNHNS, CDR2 SASEGT. Trimming left V 4 bases short and J 7 bases short, with 10 bases between. Written as DNA, the CDR3 is TGTGCCAGCAGTGGGCAGAGACATGAAGCTTTCTTT. This translates into CASSGQRHEAFF.

This clonotype occurred many times. The chain has TRBV28 and TRBJ2-2; no firm D call. Trimming shortened V by 3 bases and J by 2 bases, and 4 bases separated the two germline ends. Germline V gene lookup returns CDR1 MDHEN and CDR2 SYDVKM. The CDR3 covers 13 residues. CDR3 coding DNA: TGTGCCAGCAGTTTCGGAAACACCGGGGAGCTGTTTTTT. Protein: CASSFGNTGELFF.

V and J are TRBV12-3 or TRBV12-4 and TRBJ1-1; no definite D call. This CDR3 region has 13 residues. V was cut by 8 bases and J by 1 base, with 11 bases left in between. The CDR3 DNA follows: TGTGCCAGCTATGAGGGATCGAACACTGAAGCTTTCTTT. This codes for CASYEGSNTEAFF.

Regarding this clonotype: This may stem from a read error, because a much larger clone lies one nucleotide away. The rearrangement joins TRBV25-1 to TRBJ2-7, with unresolved D. Deletions cut 4 bases from V and 2 bases from J, with 0 bases between. Germline V lookup: CDR1 MGHDK, CDR2 SYGVNS. This CDR3 has 10 residues. The CDR3 reads CASSAYEQYF. The CDR3, as DNA: TGTGCCAGCAGTGCCTACGAGCAGTACTTC.

The chain links TRBV12-3 or TRBV12-4 to TRBJ2-3; 13 bases align to TRBD2. The CDR3 runs 17 residues. The J segment lost 3 bases and the V segment lost 7 bases, leaving 10 bases of the junction unmatched. In nucleotides, the CDR3 is TGTGCCAGCACTCAACCTCGGGGACTAGCGGGGACAGATACGCAGTATTTT. Protein sequence: CASTQPRGLAGTDTQYF.

This clonotype was seen ten or more times. This chain links TRBV10-3 with TRBJ2-3; TRBD1 aligns across 7 bases. V dropped 5 bases and J dropped 2; count of bases not matched to a gene: 10. CDR1 and CDR2 from the germline V gene are ENHRY and SYGVKD. The CDR3 contains 16 residues. The CDR3 spells CAISPRRTGVTDTQYF. Here the CDR3 DNA reads TGTGCCATCAGTCCAAGAAGGACAGGAGTCACAGATACGCAGTATTTT.

This clonotype was recorded many times. V and J are TRBV20-1 and TRBJ2-2; D gene unclear. Germline CDR1 DFQATT, CDR2 SNEGSKA (reference sequence). The CDR3 extends over 16 amino acids. Deletions cut 3 bases from V and 1 base from J, with 15 bases between. The chain's CDR3 is CSASLASAGNTGELFF. CDR3 sequence (DNA): TGCAGTGCTAGCTTAGCTTCGGCAGGGAACACCGGGGAGCTGTTTTTT.

This clonotype was observed a few times. The rearrangement joins TRBV3-1 to TRBJ1-5; tentative D call: TRBD1 (5 bases). The V and J ends lost 4 bases and 5 bases respectively, with 12 bases between them. The CDR3 contains 14 residues. CDR1 is LGHDT, CDR2 YNNKEL, per germline (reference sequence). CDR3 sequence: CASSPWGTDQPQHF. CDR3 coding DNA: TGTGCCAGCAGCCCCTGGGGGACGGATCAGCCCCAGCATTTT.

This clonotype came up many times. V usage is TRBV30 and J usage is TRBJ2-7, with D possibly TRBD1 on 6 matching bases. The V end was cut by 0 bases, the J end by 2 bases, with 8 bases between. The CDR3 length is 13 residues. In germline, CDR1 is GTSNPN, CDR2 SVGIG (reference sequence). CDR3 DNA sequence: TGTGCCTGGAGTGTGAGGGGGACCTACGAGCAGTACTTC. It translates to CAWSVRGTYEQYF.

At least ten counts were recorded for this clonotype. The CDR3: CASSDTQGATEAFF. CDR3 DNA sequence: TGTGCCAGCAGCGACACACAGGGGGCGACTGAAGCTTTCTTT. The gene calls are TRBV6-1 and TRBJ1-1; 9 bases line up with TRBD1. Germline values: CDR1 MNHNS, CDR2 SASEGT. V gave up 6 bases and J gave up 5 bases; unmatched junction bases: 7. This CDR3 region has 14 residues.

This clonotype has a count of ten or more. The rearrangement uses TRBV4-1 and TRBJ2-1; D not certain. The V end was cut by 1 base, the J end by 0 bases, with 10 bases between. The CDR3 has 16 residues. Germline-derived CDR1 and CDR2 are MGHRA and YSYEKL. CDR3 nucleotides: TGCGCCAGCAGCCAAGCCCTCCTGGCCTCCTACAATGAGCAGTTCTTC. Translated, it gives CASSQALLASYNEQFF.

This clonotype was recorded many times. The rearrangement uses TRBV12-3 or TRBV12-4 and TRBJ2-6; D is ambiguous. CDR3 size: 14 residues. Trimming removed 7 bases at V and 1 base at J, with 8 bases between. The CDR3 spells CASIIQSGANVLTF. In DNA form, the CDR3 reads TGTGCCAGCATTATCCAATCTGGGGCCAACGTCCTGACTTTC.

This clonotype was seen repeatedly, ten times or more. The chain's CDR3 is CASSLTGFQETQYF. CDR3 DNA sequence: TGTGCCAGCAGCCTAACGGGATTCCAAGAGACCCAGTACTTC. V usage is TRBV7-9 and J usage is TRBJ2-5; possible D gene TRBD2, 5 bases. The CDR3 sequence is 14 residues long. The ends were cut back, 5 bases at V and 1 base at J, with 11 bases in the middle. Germline V gene data show CDR1 as SEHNR and CDR2 as FQNEAQ (reference sequence).

This clonotype was seen ten or more times. The rearrangement uses TRBV12-5 and TRBJ2-3; 8 positions match TRBD2. The CDR3 covers 15 residues. Germline V gene lookup returns CDR1 LGHNT and CDR2 FRNRAP. V lost 6 bases to trimming and J lost 7 bases; unmatched junction nucleotides: 12. CDR3 sequence (DNA): TGTGCTAGTGGCCCCGATAGCGGGACTTCAAATACGCAGTATTTT. This sequence encodes CASGPDSGTSNTQYF.

The sample holds a few counts of this clonotype. The rearrangement links TRBV12-3 or TRBV12-4 to TRBJ2-3; D not resolved. Trimming pared 5 bases from V and 1 base from J, leaving 13 bases between. The CDR3 has 15 residues. The CDR3 bases are TGTGCCAGCAGTCGAGAGGTGCCTGGCACAGATACGCAGTATTTT. It translates to CASSREVPGTDTQYF.

V and J are TRBV28 and TRBJ2-7, with D hard to call. Germline V gene lookup returns CDR1 MDHEN and CDR2 SYDVKM. The CDR3 is 13 residues long. Trimming removed 6 bases from V and 7 bases from J, with 16 bases in between. The CDR3 bases are TGTGCCAGCAGGCCCAGTGATTACAATGAGCAGTACTTC. Protein sequence: CASRPSDYNEQYF.

The sample holds many counts of this clonotype. This chain links TRBV7-2 with TRBJ1-5, with D possibly being TRBD1 (6 bases). This CDR3 is built from 15 residues. V shed 6 bases and J shed 0 bases, with 12 bases lying between them. Per the germline V gene, CDR1 is SGHTA and CDR2 is FQGNSA. CDR3 loop: CASRQGPYSNQPQHF. The CDR3 DNA follows: TGTGCCAGCAGACAGGGACCTTATAGCAATCAGCCCCAGCATTTT.